Listed below are T cell receptor beta chains from one sample, sequenced in a study of blood T cells in healthy people across ages. TCRdb passed the 5' RACE reads through MiXCR, listing each CDR3 protein once. The sample consists of approximately 1.5 million distinct CDR3 sequences, 30% to 35% of them appearing once. The sequencing sample was made of blood. The receptor set was obtained from a woman in her 30s in good health. Both conserved end residues are part of each CDR3. A D gene is named only where the DNA matches it firmly. Only some rows state a clone size, as once, few, many or a class for expanded clones.

clone_size,v_call,d_call,j_call,cdr3_nt,cdr3_aa
few,TRBV11-1,NA,TRBJ2-5,TGTGCCAGCGGACAAACGCGGGGCGAGGAGACCCAGTACTTC,CASGQTRGEETQYF
NA,TRBV7-9,NA,TRBJ2-1,TGTGCCAGCAGCTTAGGTGCGGGCGCTGTGGATGAGCAGTTCTTC,CASSLGAGAVDEQFF
few,TRBV5-1,NA,TRBJ2-3,TGCGCCAGCAGGGATACAACTAGCACAGATACGCAGTATTTT,CASRDTTSTDTQYF
many,TRBV2,TRBD1,TRBJ1-1,TGTGCCAGCAGTGAATCTGGAGGGGGCGAGAACACTGAAGCTTTCTTT,CASSESGGGENTEAFF
NA,TRBV29-1,NA,TRBJ1-1,TGCAGCGTTGAGTCGCGTTCTAGCGACACTGAAGCTTTCTTT,CSVESRSSDTEAFF
NA,TRBV19,NA,TRBJ2-2,TGTGCCAGTAGTATTCAGGGGGGTTCGAACACCGGGGAGCTGTTTTTT,CASSIQGGSNTGELFF
NA,TRBV5-1,NA,TRBJ2-7,TGCGCCAGCAGCTGGGGGGCTAGAAAGAGTCTAGCCTACGAGCAGTACTTC,CASSWGARKSLAYEQYF
NA,TRBV28,TRBD2,TRBJ2-5,TGTGCCAGCAGTATGACTAGCGGGAGGGTACAAGAGACCCAGTACTTC,CASSMTSGRVQETQYF
few,TRBV29-1,TRBD2,TRBJ2-2,TGCAGCGTCCCTAGCGGGAGCGCCGGGGAGCTGTTTTTT,CSVPSGSAGELFF
NA,TRBV5-1,NA,TRBJ2-7,TGCGCCAGCAGCTTCCGGCCCTCCTACGAGCAGTACTTC,CASSFRPSYEQYF
many,TRBV20-1,TRBD2,TRBJ2-1,TGCAGTGCCACCCAGGGGCAGGGGGCCTTTGGGACTAGCGTTGCGTGGTACAATGAGCAGTTCTTC,CSATQGQGAFGTSVAWYNEQFF
many,TRBV29-1,NA,TRBJ1-2,TGCAGCGTCCAGGGTGCTAACTATGGCTACACCTTC,CSVQGANYGYTF
few,TRBV11-1,NA,TRBJ1-1,TGTGCCAGCAGCTTGGGGACTGGGGGGACCACTGAAGCTTTCTTT,CASSLGTGGTTEAFF
NA,TRBV30,TRBD1,TRBJ2-7,TGTGCCTGGAGTCGAACAGGGGGCGTGGGGGAGCAGTACTTC,CAWSRTGGVGEQYF
NA,TRBV4-2,NA,TRBJ1-1,TGTGTCAGCAGCCAAGTTATAGGTAACACTGAAGCTTTCTTT,CVSSQVIGNTEAFF
NA,TRBV4-2,NA,TRBJ1-1,TGTGCCAGCAGCCAAGAGGACCAGCGGGCTTTCTTT,CASSQEDQRAFF
few,TRBV29-1,NA,TRBJ1-1,TGCAGCGTTGACTCATCTATGGGAGCTTTCTTT,CSVDSSMGAFF
many,TRBV20-1,TRBD1,TRBJ2-7,TGCAGTGCTAGATTCGACAGGGGGTCGGGGCACGAGCAGTACTTC,CSARFDRGSGHEQYF
NA,TRBV25-1,TRBD1,TRBJ1-2,TGTGCCAGCAGTGAATACCCAGGGGGAAGGGGCTACACCTTC,CASSEYPGGRGYTF
NA,TRBV4-2,TRBD2,TRBJ2-1,TGTGCCAGTAGCATTCGAGCGGGATTAGGGGAGCAGTTCTTC,CASSIRAGLGEQFF
few,TRBV14,TRBD1,TRBJ2-3,TGTGCCAGCAGCCAAGTAAGAGGGGGCGGAGATACGCAGTATTTT,CASSQVRGGGDTQYF
NA,TRBV6-2/TRBV6-3,NA,TRBJ1-2,TGTGCCAGCAGTTACACGGGACGGAATTATGGCTACACCTTC,CASSYTGRNYGYTF
NA,TRBV5-1,NA,TRBJ1-1,TGCGCCAGCAGCTTGGTAGGACAGTTGACTGAAGCTTTCTTT,CASSLVGQLTEAFF
NA,TRBV5-1,NA,TRBJ1-1,TGCGCCAGCAGTGACCTAGGGGGTCCCACTGAAGCTTTCTTT,CASSDLGGPTEAFF
few,TRBV30,NA,TRBJ2-7,TGTGCCTGGAGGAGGGCCTTATCCTACGAGCAGTACTTC,CAWRRALSYEQYF
few,TRBV29-1,NA,TRBJ2-3,TGCAGCGCACAGGGCCCCCGACTGTATTTT,CSAQGPRLYF
NA,TRBV4-2,TRBD2,TRBJ2-3,TGTGCCAGCAGCCAAGATTGGCGGGGGGGCACAGATACGCAGTATTTT,CASSQDWRGGTDTQYF
few,TRBV6-6,NA,TRBJ2-7,TGTGCCAGCAGTGACAGGGTTATCACGGGGGACGAGCAGTACTTC,CASSDRVITGDEQYF
few,TRBV12-3/TRBV12-4,NA,TRBJ1-1,TGTGCCAGCAGCTCCAGCGGGGTCTTAATTGAGACTTTCTTT,CASSSSGVLIETFF
few,TRBV20-1,TRBD1,TRBJ2-1,TGCAGTGCTAGAGATCCCGGCAGGGGGCAGTACAATGAGCAGTTCTTC,CSARDPGRGQYNEQFF
NA,TRBV20-1,TRBD1,TRBJ1-3,TGCAGTGCTAGGCCCACGACAGGGTTCAGAAACACCATATATTTT,CSARPTTGFRNTIYF
NA,TRBV12-3/TRBV12-4,NA,TRBJ2-1,TGTGCCAGCAGTCCAATAGCGGTTAGCTCCTACAATGAGCAGTTCTTC,CASSPIAVSSYNEQFF
many,TRBV27,NA,TRBJ2-7,TGTGCCAGCAGTTCCCTATACAGGGATCGGGAGCAGTACTTC,CASSSLYRDREQYF
NA,TRBV3-1,NA,TRBJ1-1,TGTGCCAGCATCAGAAACGGGGGCACTGAAGCTTTCTTT,CASIRNGGTEAFF
NA,TRBV27,TRBD1,TRBJ2-1,TGTGCCAGCAGTATACAGCAGGGGGAAGTTCCCTACCATGAGCAGTTCTTC,CASSIQQGEVPYHEQFF
NA,TRBV7-7,TRBD2,TRBJ2-3,TGTGCCAGCAGCGGACTAGCGGCCACAGGTACGCAGTATTTT,CASSGLAATGTQYF
few,TRBV27,NA,TRBJ2-7,TGTGCCAGCATCGCTATCCGAGGGGGCGAGCAGTACTTC,CASIAIRGGEQYF
few,TRBV28,NA,TRBJ2-5,TGTGCCAGCAGTTACGGGGGAGAGGGGGGACAAGAGACCCAGTACTTC,CASSYGGEGGQETQYF
many,TRBV5-1,TRBD1,TRBJ2-7,TGCGCCAGCAGCATCGGACAGGCCTACTCCTACGAGCAGTACTTC,CASSIGQAYSYEQYF
NA,TRBV6-2/TRBV6-3,TRBD2,TRBJ2-5,TGTGCCAGCACCCTAGCGGGCTCCCACAATGAGCAGTACTTC,CASTLAGSHNEQYF
few,TRBV29-1,TRBD1,TRBJ2-7,TGCAGCGTTGGTCCCGAGACAGGGGGAGAGTTCTACGAGCAGTACTTC,CSVGPETGGEFYEQYF
NA,TRBV7-3,TRBD1,TRBJ2-6,TGTGCCAGCAGCCGGGACAGGCGGTCTGGGGCCAACGTCCTGACTTTC,CASSRDRRSGANVLTF
NA,TRBV7-9,NA,TRBJ2-5,TGTGCCAGCAGCTTAGAGGTTTCCCCTAAGGTAGAGACCCAGTACTTC,CASSLEVSPKVETQYF
NA,TRBV4-1,NA,TRBJ1-4,TGCGCCAGCAGCCAAGATCCGGGGTTCGATGAAAAACGGTTTTTT,CASSQDPGFDEKRFF
many,TRBV5-1,NA,TRBJ2-3,TGCGCCAGCAGCCTCCCCCCGGGGGGCACAGATACGCAGTATTTT,CASSLPPGGTDTQYF
NA,TRBV11-2,NA,TRBJ1-2,TGTGCCAGCAGCCACGGTCGGACAGTCGACTACACCTTC,CASSHGRTVDYTF
few,TRBV5-6,TRBD2,TRBJ2-7,TGTGCCAGCAGCCGGGAGGGTTCCATTTACGAGCAGTACTTC,CASSREGSIYEQYF
many,TRBV5-5,NA,TRBJ1-2,TGTGCCAGCACTATACACTCGGAAGAGTTCTATGGCTACACCTTC,CASTIHSEEFYGYTF
NA,TRBV28,NA,TRBJ1-5,TGTGCCAGCAGTTTAATAGCCCTGCGTAATCAGCCCCAGCATTTT,CASSLIALRNQPQHF
few,TRBV27,TRBD2,TRBJ2-3,TGTGCCAGCAGTTTTGGTCTAGCGGGGGGGACCGTTCGTGCAGATACGCAGTATTTT,CASSFGLAGGTVRADTQYF
many,TRBV20-1,TRBD2,TRBJ2-7,TGCAGTGCTAGGAGCGGGGGCTCCTACGAGCAGTACTTC,CSARSGGSYEQYF
many,TRBV18,NA,TRBJ2-1,TGTGCCAGCTCACCCATGGGGCGGGGGCCCTCCCAGGAGCAGTTCTTC,CASSPMGRGPSQEQFF
few,TRBV7-8,TRBD2,TRBJ2-3,TGTGCCAGCAGCCCGGATCTAGCGGGAGTGGTATATACGCAGTATTTT,CASSPDLAGVVYTQYF
NA,TRBV7-9,TRBD2,TRBJ2-4,TGTGCCAGCAGCCGTGAGGGAGGGATGGCCAAAAGCATTCAGTACTTC,CASSREGGMAKSIQYF
NA,TRBV27,NA,TRBJ2-1,TGTGCCGGTAGCGGCCCCTACAATGAGCAGTTCTTC,CAGSGPYNEQFF
once,TRBV3-1,NA,TRBJ1-1,TGTGTCAGCAGCCAAGTCGCACGGGGCGGTGAAGCTTTCTTT,CVSSQVARGGEAFF
few,TRBV4-1,TRBD1,TRBJ2-7,TGCGCCAGCAGCCAAGATGGACAGGGGGCGCTTGAGCAGTACTTC,CASSQDGQGALEQYF
few,TRBV28,NA,TRBJ2-6,TGTGCCTCCGGTCGCGGGCCTGGGGCCAACGTCCTGACTTTC,CASGRGPGANVLTF